The 14 T cell receptor beta chains below come from one sample, sequenced in a study of regulatory and conventional T cells in RAG deficiency. Repertoires were generated with immunoSEQ multiplex PCR, while TCRdb's copy carries only in-frame clones and drops some. The table records around 30,000 clones, about 95% of them present only once. The sorted conventional CD4+ T cells were CD25-low and CD127-high, with genomic DNA sequenced. The same specimen was also included in a second study, on regulatory T cells. That work adds: The PCR used 52 TRBV and 13 TRBJ primers.

The sequenced material came from CD25- CD4+ T cells sorted from blood. Receptors originate from a human donor in good health.

This clone has more than one count but fewer than ten. The V gene is TRBV27, the J gene TRBJ1-3; D gene ambiguous. This CDR3 contains 15 residues. V lost 6 bases and J lost 1, with 13 bases in between. Germline V gene sequence: CDR1 MNHEY, CDR2 SMNVEV (reference sequence). CDR3 sequence reads: CASRRAPGSGNTIYF. The CDR3 nucleotides read TGTGCCAGCAGGCGGGCCCCGGGGTCTGGAAACACCATATATTTT.

In its sample, this clone was seen a few times. The genes are TRBV30 and TRBJ1-1, with a possible D match to TRBD1 (6 bases). Per germline, CDR1 GTSNPN and CDR2 SVGIG (reference sequence). The CDR3 is 13 residues long. Trimming stripped 5 bases from V and 1 base from J, with 11 bases between. Written as DNA, the CDR3 is TGTGCCTGGGCGAGACAGGCGAACACTGAAGCTTTCTTT. This codes for CAWARQANTEAFF.

The V gene is TRBV5-6, the J gene TRBJ2-2; D is perhaps TRBD1 (5 bases). V gave up 0 bases and J gave up 6 bases, with 6 bases separating them. Germline CDR1 and CDR2: SGHDT and YYEEEE. This CDR3 has 13 amino acids. This CDR3 is CASSLAGPGELFF. CDR3 in DNA: TGTGCCAGCAGCTTGGCAGGGCCCGGGGAGCTGTTTTTT.

The V gene is TRBV5-1, the J gene TRBJ2-1, with TRBD2 matching over 11 bases. J was trimmed by 0 bases and V by 1 base; bases with no gene match: 6. The CDR3 spans 18 residues. Per germline, CDR1 SGHRS and CDR2 YFSETQ. The CDR3 region is CASSLLAGGPSSYNEQFF. The CDR3 DNA reads as TGCGCCAGCAGCTTGTTAGCGGGGGGGCCTAGCTCCTACAATGAGCAGTTCTTC.

This rearrangement joins TRBV30 to TRBJ2-7; 9 bases map to TRBD1. From germline, CDR1 is GTSNPN and CDR2 SVGIG (reference sequence). This CDR3 contains 13 residues. The V segment lost 6 bases and the J segment 3 bases; nucleotides outside the gene matches: 6. Here the CDR3 DNA reads TGTGCCTGTGCCTGGGACAGGGTCTACGAGCAGTACTTC. It translates to CACAWDRVYEQYF.

The rearrangement joins TRBV5-8 to TRBJ1-6, with 9 nucleotides matching TRBD1. The ends lost 4 bases at V and 7 bases at J; junction bases unmatched: 12. The CDR3 extends over 17 amino acids. CDR1 and CDR2 from the germline V gene are SGHTS and YDEGEE. The CDR3 loop is CASSPDRGGIWNSPLHF. The CDR3 nucleotides read TGTGCCAGCAGCCCCGACAGGGGGGGCATATGGAATTCACCCCTCCACTTT.

V and J are TRBV11-2 and TRBJ2-3; TRBD1 matches 9 bases. This CDR3 contains 15 residues. V was pared by 5 bases and J by 5 bases, with 8 bases of the junction left unmatched. Germline-derived CDR1 and CDR2 are SGHAT and FQNNGV. DNA of the CDR3: TGTGCCAGCAGCCCGATGACAGGGGGGGGAGATACGCAGTATTTT. The encoded protein is CASSPMTGGGDTQYF.

V usage is TRBV5-1 and J usage is TRBJ1-1; D is perhaps TRBD1 (6 bases). Germline loops: CDR1 SGHRS, CDR2 YFSETQ. The CDR3 spans 18 residues. The ends were cut back, 0 bases at V and 4 bases at J, with 22 bases in the middle. The CDR3 region is CASSLGSRGRGLGTEAFF. CDR3 coding DNA: TGCGCCAGCAGCTTGGGGTCCAGGGGACGTGGGTTGGGCACTGAAGCTTTCTTT.

V gene TRBV5-1 combines with J gene TRBJ1-4, with D possibly being TRBD1 (6 bases). The ends were cut back, 1 base at V and 8 bases at J, with 15 bases in the middle. Germline CDR1 reads SGHRS; CDR2 reads YFSETQ. The CDR3 sequence is 15 residues long. Written as DNA, the CDR3 is TGCGCCAGCAGCTTGAATACAGGGAGGGAAGAAAAACTGTTTTTT. Translating gives CASSLNTGREEKLFF.

The chain has TRBV2 and TRBJ2-3; 10 bases line up with TRBD2. The CDR3 runs 16 residues. CDR1 is SNHLY and CDR2 is FYNNEI in the germline V gene. Unmatched junction bases numbered 11, after V lost 6 bases and J lost 5 bases. The CDR3 region is CASSDRAGGRIDTQYF. The CDR3 bases are TGTGCCAGCAGCGACCGAGCGGGGGGGCGGATAGATACGCAGTATTTT.

This clone was observed once. V is TRBV5-1 and J is TRBJ1-2; a weak D match, TRBD1 (5 bases). Trimming removed 3 bases from V and 0 bases from J, with 18 bases in between. The germline V gene has CDR1 SGHRS and CDR2 YFSETQ. This CDR3 contains 17 residues. CDR3 in amino acids: CASSSPFRTGANYGYTF. The DNA for the CDR3 is TGCGCCAGCAGCTCCCCCTTCCGGACGGGGGCTAACTATGGCTACACCTTC.

This clone was detected once. J is TRBJ1-1 and V is TRBV19; D not resolved. CDR1 and CDR2 from the germline V gene are LNHDA and SQIVND (reference sequence). The length of the CDR3 is 11 residues. V gave up 7 bases and J gave up 1 base, with 4 bases separating them. The CDR3 DNA is TGTGCCAGTATTAAGAACACTGAAGCTTTCTTT. It codes for CASIKNTEAFF.

The CDR3 here is CASSFVPDRVSEAFF. In nucleotides, the CDR3 is TGCGCCAGCAGCTTTGTCCCAGACAGGGTCTCCGAAGCTTTCTTT. This rearrangement joins TRBV5-1 to TRBJ1-1, with 7 bases identical to TRBD1. The V gene's germline CDR1 is SGHRS and CDR2 YFSETQ. Unmatched junction bases numbered 12, after V lost 2 bases and J lost 8 bases. The CDR3 runs to 15 residues.

As concerns this clone: Germline and junction disagree at one end, which may indicate a read error. V usage is TRBV6-6 and J usage is TRBJ1-1, with TRBD1 as a possible D gene (5 bases). Germline lookup yields CDR1 MNHNY and CDR2 SVGAGI (reference sequence). This CDR3 is 11 amino acids long. CDR3 loop: CASSYAGLGYF. The CDR3 DNA reads as TGTGCCAGCAGTTACGCGGGGCTGGGCTACTTT.